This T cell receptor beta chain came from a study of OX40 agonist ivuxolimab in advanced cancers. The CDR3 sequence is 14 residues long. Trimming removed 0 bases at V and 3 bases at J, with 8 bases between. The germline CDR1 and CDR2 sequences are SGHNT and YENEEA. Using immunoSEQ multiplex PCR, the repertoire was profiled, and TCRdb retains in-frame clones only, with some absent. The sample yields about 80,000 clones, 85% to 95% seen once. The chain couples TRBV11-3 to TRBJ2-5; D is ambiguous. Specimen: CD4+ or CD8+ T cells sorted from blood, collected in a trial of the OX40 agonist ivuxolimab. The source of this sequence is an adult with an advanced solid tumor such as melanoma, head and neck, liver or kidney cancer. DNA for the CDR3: TGTGCCAGCAGCTTAGAGGGCAGAAAAGAGACCCAGTACTTC. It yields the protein CASSLEGRKETQYF.